One sample yielded the 30 T cell receptor beta chains listed below, sequenced in a study of blood T cell repertoires in COVID-19. TCRdb's table, derived via immunoSEQ multiplex PCR, lists solely in-frame clones and lacks some. The sample has roughly 97,000 clones, 90% seen once. The sample comprised peripheral blood. The receptors shown here come from a man in his fifties or sixties with acute or convalescent COVID-19.

This chain connects TRBV29-1 to TRBJ1-3; D unresolved. The ends were cut back, 3 bases at V and 0 bases at J, with 12 bases in the middle. CDR1 is SQVTM, CDR2 ANQGSEA, per germline. The CDR3 has 15 residues. The CDR3 region is CSVEEILYSGNTIYF. The CDR3 bases are TGCAGCGTTGAGGAGATCCTATACTCTGGAAACACCATATATTTT.

The gene calls are TRBV6-5 and TRBJ2-7; 8 bases map to TRBD1. Germline V gives CDR1 MNHEY, CDR2 SVGAGI. The CDR3 is made up of 14 amino acids. V lost 7 bases to trimming and J lost 0 bases; unmatched junction nucleotides: 5. The CDR3: CASTGGYPSYEQYV. DNA for the CDR3: TGTGCCAGCACAGGGGGCTATCCCTCCTACGAGCAGTACGTC.

This clone was counted between two and nine times. The V gene is TRBV2, the J gene TRBJ1-1; the D is unclear. Germline V lookup: CDR1 SNHLY, CDR2 FYNNEI. CDR3 length: 14 residues. V shed 0 bases and J shed 3 bases, with 8 bases lying between them. CDR3 sequence reads: CASSEAWGDTEAFF. In DNA, the CDR3 is TGTGCCAGCAGTGAAGCTTGGGGAGACACTGAAGCTTTCTTT.

This rearrangement joins TRBV12-3 or TRBV12-4 to TRBJ1-1; D is unresolved. Trimming stripped 3 bases from V and 7 bases from J, with 6 bases between. The CDR3 spans 11 residues. As DNA, the CDR3 is TGTGCCAGCAGTTTCTCAGGTGAAGCTTTCTTT. Encoded protein: CASSFSGEAFF.

The chain employs TRBV19 and TRBJ1-1; 8 bases align to TRBD1. The germline CDR1 and CDR2 sequences are LNHDA and SQIVND (reference sequence). This CDR3 has 15 amino acids. The ends lost 5 bases at V and 6 bases at J; junction bases unmatched: 11. CDR3 region: CASSSTGQGNSEAFF. The CDR3 coding sequence is TGTGCCAGTAGTTCCACCGGACAGGGTAATTCTGAAGCTTTCTTT. The full variable domain, its missing parts supplied by reference TRBV19 and TRBJ1-1, is DGGITQSPKYLFRKEGQNVTLSCEQNLNHDAMYWYRQDPGQGLRLIYYSQIVNDFQKGDIAEGYSVSREKKESFPLTVTSAQKNPTAFYLCASSSTGQGNSEAFFGQGTRLTVV.

J is TRBJ2-7 and V is TRBV27; maybe TRBD1 (6 bases). V lost 0 bases and J lost 2, with 8 bases in between. Germline values: CDR1 MNHEY, CDR2 SMNVEV (reference sequence). The CDR3 length is 14 residues. CDR3 sequence (DNA): TGTGCCAGCAGTTTATCGTACAGGGCCTACGAGCAGTACTTC. It specifies CASSLSYRAYEQYF.

V is TRBV5-1 and J is TRBJ1-1, with D perhaps TRBD1 (6 bases). CDR1 and CDR2 (germline): SGHRS, YFSETQ. Trimming cost V 4 bases and J 4 bases, with 17 bases left between them. The CDR3 has 15 amino acids. This chain's CDR3 is CASSPEVGRGTEAFF. The CDR3 bases are TGCGCCAGCAGCCCAGAGGTGGGCAGGGGCACTGAAGCTTTCTTT.

This clone came up once. V and J are TRBV2 and TRBJ1-1; 8 nucleotides align to TRBD1. Losses at the gene ends were 5 bases for V and 6 bases for J; bases not matched to a gene: 8. CDR3 size: 14 residues. The germline V gene encodes CDR1 SNHLY and CDR2 FYNNEI. The CDR3 is CASSTGGALAEAFF. Here the CDR3 DNA reads TGTGCCAGCAGTACAGGGGGGGCTTTAGCTGAAGCTTTCTTT.

This clone occurred once. The chain is built from TRBV19 and TRBJ1-1, with TRBD1 as a possible D gene (6 bases). V was pared by 4 bases and J by 0 bases, with 9 bases between. The germline CDR1 and CDR2 sequences are LNHDA and SQIVND (reference sequence). The CDR3 spans 14 residues. CDR3 DNA: TGTGCCAGTAGTAATCAGGGGCTGAACACTGAAGCTTTCTTT. Encoded protein: CASSNQGLNTEAFF.

Only a few counts were recorded for this clone. Other DNA sequences in the sample encode the same CDR3. The rearrangement links TRBV18 to TRBJ1-1; TRBD1 might be the D (6 bases). Per germline, CDR1 KGHSH and CDR2 LQKENI. V was clipped by 1 base and J by 5 bases, with 8 bases between them. There are 13 residues in the CDR3. The CDR3 region is CASSPQGGTEAFF. For the CDR3, the DNA is TGTGCCAGCTCACCACAGGGGGGGACTGAAGCTTTCTTT.

V usage is TRBV6-5 and J usage is TRBJ1-6; D not certain. This CDR3 spans 16 amino acids. Per germline, CDR1 MNHEY and CDR2 SVGAGI. With 0 bases removed from V and 8 bases from J, the gap between germline ends came to 14 bases. CDR3 region: CASSYSWQSGDSPLHF. CDR3 coding DNA: TGTGCCAGCAGTTACTCGTGGCAGTCGGGAGATTCACCCCTCCACTTT.

This chain links TRBV6-5 with TRBJ1-1; D uncertain. The ends were cut back, 3 bases at V and 8 bases at J, with 16 bases in the middle. Germline CDR1 and CDR2: MNHEY and SVGAGI. The CDR3 covers 14 residues. DNA of the CDR3: TGTGCCAGCAGTTATTCGACGGGAGCTAAAGAAGCTTTCTTT. Protein product: CASSYSTGAKEAFF.

This sequence joins TRBV5-1 and TRBJ1-2; D unresolved. The CDR3 loop spans 13 amino acids. Per germline, CDR1 SGHRS and CDR2 YFSETQ. The V gene lost 0 bases and the J gene lost 6 bases, with 9 bases spanning the gap. The CDR3 loop reads CASSLDGVDGYTF. The CDR3 DNA is TGCGCCAGCAGCTTGGACGGAGTGGATGGCTACACCTTC.

The J gene is TRBJ2-1, the V gene TRBV7-2; D is unclear. The CDR3 is made up of 13 amino acids. Trimming removed 1 base at V and 10 bases at J, with 11 bases between. CDR1 and CDR2 from the germline V gene are SGHTA and FQGNSA. CDR3 protein: CASSLVSLVEQFF. The CDR3 nucleotides read TGTGCCAGCAGCTTAGTTTCCCTCGTGGAGCAGTTCTTC.

The chain carries TRBV6-6 and TRBJ1-1, with D hard to call. The CDR3 consists of 13 residues. V was trimmed by 0 bases and J by 7 bases, leaving 9 bases between them. Germline V lookup: CDR1 MNHNY, CDR2 SVGAGI (reference sequence). The CDR3 here is CASSYSMSVEAFF. The CDR3 DNA is TGTGCCAGCAGTTACTCGATGTCAGTTGAAGCTTTCTTT.

This sequence joins TRBV11-2 and TRBJ1-6; D possibly corresponds to TRBD1 (5 bases). Germline-derived CDR1 and CDR2 are SGHAT and FQNNGV. The CDR3 runs 12 residues. The V gene lost 4 bases and the J gene lost 14 bases, with 12 bases spanning the gap. The CDR3, as DNA: TGTGCCAGCAGCTCCTTGGAAGGGGCCCTCCACTTT. It translates to CASSSLEGALHF.

V and J are TRBV6-1 and TRBJ1-6, with 9 bases aligning to TRBD1. Germline trimming cut 0 bases from V and 9 bases from J; bases unmatched to any gene: 3. There are 15 residues in the CDR3. Germline-derived CDR1 and CDR2 are MNHNS and SASEGT. The CDR3 DNA reads as TGTGCCAGCAGTGAAGCACAGGGGGCCGGTTCACCCCTCCACTTT. Translated: CASSEAQGAGSPLHF.

In this sample, this clone turned up once. The rearrangement joins TRBV2 to TRBJ1-2; D is unclear. The germline V gene encodes CDR1 SNHLY and CDR2 FYNNEI. This CDR3 contains 12 residues. Trimming took off 2 bases at V and 4 bases at J, with 5 bases between the two ends. CDR3 sequence: CASSETGYGYTF. Written as DNA, the CDR3 is TGTGCCAGCAGTGAAACCGGCTATGGCTACACCTTC.

V usage is TRBV30 and J usage is TRBJ1-5; 9 nucleotides agree with TRBD1. The V gene's germline CDR1 is GTSNPN and CDR2 SVGIG (reference sequence). V was clipped by 7 bases and J by 1 base; unmatched bases: 5. CDR3 length: 14 residues. The CDR3 is CASGTGKSNQPQHF. Here the CDR3 DNA reads TGTGCCTCTGGGACAGGGAAAAGCAATCAGCCCCAGCATTTT.

The chain joins TRBV7-2 to TRBJ2-2, with 7 bases matching TRBD2. Germline CDR1 is SGHTA and CDR2 is FQGNSA. CDR3 length: 16 residues. The V segment lost 6 bases and the J segment 5 bases; nucleotides outside the gene matches: 12. The CDR3 loop is CASRSGSLAETGELFF. The CDR3 DNA follows: TGTGCCAGCAGAAGTGGGAGCCTAGCGGAGACCGGGGAGCTGTTTTTT.

The chain links TRBV5-1 to TRBJ1-1; TRBD1 matches 7 bases. The CDR3 has 16 amino acids. Trimming at V came to 1 base and at J to 1 base, leaving 7 bases not matched to a gene. CDR1 and CDR2 (germline): SGHRS, YFSETQ. In DNA form, the CDR3 reads TGCGCCAGCAGCTTGACTCCCGGGGACAGGAACACTGAAGCTTTCTTT. This translates into CASSLTPGDRNTEAFF.

This clone has a single count. V gene TRBV27 combines with J gene TRBJ1-2; the D is unclear. The CDR3 is 14 amino acids. The V end lost 7 bases, the J end lost 4 bases, and 16 bases lay between the germline ends. The germline V gene has CDR1 MNHEY and CDR2 SMNVEV (reference sequence). The CDR3 here is CASKRGGEVYGYTF. CDR3 bases: TGTGCCAGCAAGCGGGGAGGTGAGGTCTATGGCTACACCTTC.

The gene calls are TRBV27 and TRBJ1-2, with 9 bases lining up with TRBD1. CDR1 MNHEY and CDR2 SMNVEV come from the germline V gene (reference sequence). The CDR3 runs 16 residues. After removal of 5 bases from V and 2 bases from J, the junction contained 9 bases not matched to a gene. The CDR3 nucleotides are TGTGCCAGCAGTCTGCGTACAGGGGGCGCGAACTATGGCTACACCTTC. This translates into CASSLRTGGANYGYTF.

V usage is TRBV7-8 and J usage is TRBJ2-1; 7 nucleotides agree with TRBD2. Looked up from germline, CDR1 is SGHVS and CDR2 is FQNEAQ. J was trimmed by 8 bases and V by 0 bases; bases with no gene match: 10. The length of the CDR3 is 16 residues. In nucleotides, the CDR3 is TGTGCCAGCAGCTTAGCGGTCGGGGGGATACGCGATGAGCAGTTCTTC. This sequence encodes CASSLAVGGIRDEQFF.

The rearrangement uses TRBV27 and TRBJ2-1; 10 bases align to TRBD2. Germline V gene lookup returns CDR1 MNHEY and CDR2 SMNVEV (reference sequence). With V trimmed by 5 bases and J by 4 bases, 5 bases remained unmatched. The CDR3 is made up of 15 amino acids. CDR3 protein: CASSQLAGRYNEQFF. The CDR3 region has the DNA TGTGCCAGCAGTCAACTAGCGGGGCGTTACAATGAGCAGTTCTTC.

This clone was detected only a few times. The chain combines TRBV6-1 with TRBJ2-5; 9 bases map to TRBD1. CDR1 and CDR2 (germline): MNHNS, SASEGT. Trimming cost V 2 bases and J 5 bases; bases outside gene matches: 9. The CDR3 runs 16 residues. CDR3 nucleotides: TGTGCCAGCAGTGAACCGGGGACAGGGAATCGGGAGACCCAGTACTTC. Protein product: CASSEPGTGNRETQYF.

The CDR3 loop is CASSPGRDQETQYF. The CDR3 DNA sequence: TGTGCCAGCAGCCCCGGGAGGGATCAAGAGACCCAGTACTTC. The chain has TRBV7-9 and TRBJ2-5; 8 positions agree with TRBD2. The CDR3 is made up of 14 amino acids. Germline V gene sequence: CDR1 SEHNR, CDR2 FQNEAQ (reference sequence). J was trimmed by 2 bases and V by 5 bases; bases with no gene match: 4.

This chain joins TRBV4-2 and TRBJ1-4, with D possibly being TRBD1 (5 bases). Trimming shortened V by 0 bases and J by 5 bases, and 13 bases separated the two germline ends. This CDR3 has 16 residues. The germline V gene has CDR1 LGHNA and CDR2 YNFKEQ. The CDR3, as DNA: TGTGCCAGCAGCCAAGAACCGACAGCTTACAATGAAAAACTGTTTTTT. Amino acid sequence: CASSQEPTAYNEKLFF.

This rearrangement joins TRBV19 to TRBJ1-2; no clear D gene. Trimming left V 10 bases short and J 4 bases short, with 13 bases between. The germline CDR1 and CDR2 sequences are LNHDA and SQIVND (reference sequence). CDR3 length: 12 amino acids. CDR3 nucleotides: TGTGCCACCACAGAATCACGCTATGGCTACACCTTC. Protein: CATTESRYGYTF.

Comment on this clone: The junction and the germline gene differ at one end; a read error may be behind it. The chain has TRBV18 and TRBJ2-3; D is undetermined. CDR3 length: 15 amino acids. CDR1 and CDR2 (germline): KGHSH, LQKENI. The DNA of the CDR3 is TGTGCCAGCTCACCACCGTCTCTAACGGCCCAACCCAGGCATTTT. Its translation is CASSPPSLTAQPRHF.